This T cell receptor (beta chain) originates from a study of CD8 T cells in Susac syndrome. Germline loops: CDR1 LGHDT, CDR2 YNNKEL (reference sequence). The CDR3 has 17 residues. Deletions cut 0 bases from V and 2 bases from J, with 17 bases between. RNA amounts of 0.5 to 1 ug underwent reverse transcription with random hexamers. Each CDR3 protein gets one entry after TCRdb re-called the immunoSEQ multiplex PCR reads with MiXCR. This repertoire shows about 210,000 distinct CDR3 sequences, approximately 95% found once; its top ten account for 0.075% to 0.095%. The chain uses TRBV3-1 and TRBJ2-7, with a weak D call TRBD1 (5 bases). What was sequenced was CD4+ T cells from PBMCs. This sequence originates from a human donor with multiple sclerosis. CDR3 sequence reads: CASSQDYRTPTPYEQYF. As DNA, the CDR3 is TGTGCCAGCAGCCAAGATTATAGGACACCGACCCCCTACGAGCAGTACTTC.